This T cell receptor beta chain was identified in a study of cytomegalovirus exposure and HLA in healthy donors. Whole-study results and caveats: HLA alleles were associated with around 17,000 TCR beta sequences in a later analysis at 0.05 false discovery rate.

About this clone: Its target is not known.

The CDR3 loop spans 13 amino acids. Germline V lookup: CDR1 SNHLY, CDR2 FYNNEI. Deletions cut 3 bases from V and 5 bases from J, with 10 bases between. Primers: 60 Vbeta forward and 13 Jbeta reverse. The data were produced by immunoSEQ multiplex PCR, yet TCRdb's version contains in-frame clones alone and is incomplete. The profile shows about 140,000 clones, approximately 79% of them singletons. The specimen sequenced was PBMCs. This receptor was identified in a female donor in good health and CMV-seronegative. V is TRBV2 and J is TRBJ1-1, with D unresolved. The CDR3 DNA sequence: TGTGCCAGCAGTGAGGAGGTGCGGACTGAAGCTTTCTTT. This codes for CASSEEVRTEAFF.